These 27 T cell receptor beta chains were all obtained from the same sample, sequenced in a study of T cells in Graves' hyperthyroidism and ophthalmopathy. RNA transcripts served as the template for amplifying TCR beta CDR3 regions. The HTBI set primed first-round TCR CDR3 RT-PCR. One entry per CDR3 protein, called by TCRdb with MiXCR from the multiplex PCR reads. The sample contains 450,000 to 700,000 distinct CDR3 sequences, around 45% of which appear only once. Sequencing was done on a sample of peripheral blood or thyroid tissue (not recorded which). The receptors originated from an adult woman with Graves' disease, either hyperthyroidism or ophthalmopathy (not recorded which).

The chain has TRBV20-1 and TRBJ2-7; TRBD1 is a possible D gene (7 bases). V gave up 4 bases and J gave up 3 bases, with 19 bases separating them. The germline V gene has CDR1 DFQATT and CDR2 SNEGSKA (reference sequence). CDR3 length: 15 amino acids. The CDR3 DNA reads TGCAGTGCTACGATCGCGGGACAGAGAAACTACGAGCAGTACTTC. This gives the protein CSATIAGQRNYEQYF.

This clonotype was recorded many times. Written as DNA, the CDR3 is TGCGCCAGCAGCTCGCGACAGGGGGCGATTGGCAATCAGCCCCAGCATTTT. Translated, it gives CASSSRQGAIGNQPQHF. The genes are TRBV4-1 and TRBJ1-5, with 10 bases lining up with TRBD1. Germline CDR1 and CDR2: MGHRA and YSYEKL. J lost 2 bases, V lost 5 bases, and 9 bases had no gene match. CDR3 length: 17 amino acids.

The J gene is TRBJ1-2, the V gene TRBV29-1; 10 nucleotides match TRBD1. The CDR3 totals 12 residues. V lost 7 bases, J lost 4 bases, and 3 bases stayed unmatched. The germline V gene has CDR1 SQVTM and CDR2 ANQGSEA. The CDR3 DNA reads TGCAGCGCCGACAGGGGGCCCTATGGCTACACCTTC. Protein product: CSADRGPYGYTF.

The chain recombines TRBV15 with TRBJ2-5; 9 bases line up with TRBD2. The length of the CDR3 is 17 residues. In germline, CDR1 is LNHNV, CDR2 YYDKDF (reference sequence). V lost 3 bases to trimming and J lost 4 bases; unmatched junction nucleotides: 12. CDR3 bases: TGTGCCACCAGCAGTGACGCCCCGGGACTAGCAGGAGAGACCCAGTACTTC. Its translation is CATSSDAPGLAGETQYF.

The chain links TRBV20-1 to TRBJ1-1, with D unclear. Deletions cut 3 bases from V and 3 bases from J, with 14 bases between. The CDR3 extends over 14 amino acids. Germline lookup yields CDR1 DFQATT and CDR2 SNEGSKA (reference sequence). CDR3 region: CSASRTGQDTEAFF. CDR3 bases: TGCAGTGCTAGTAGAACGGGTCAGGACACTGAAGCTTTCTTT.

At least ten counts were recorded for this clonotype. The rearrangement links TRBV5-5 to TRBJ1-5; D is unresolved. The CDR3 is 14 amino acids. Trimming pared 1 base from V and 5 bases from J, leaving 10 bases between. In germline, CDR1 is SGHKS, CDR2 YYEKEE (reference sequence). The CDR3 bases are TGTGCCAGCAGCTTGTTGATGTGGGATCAGCCCCAGCATTTT. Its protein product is CASSLLMWDQPQHF.

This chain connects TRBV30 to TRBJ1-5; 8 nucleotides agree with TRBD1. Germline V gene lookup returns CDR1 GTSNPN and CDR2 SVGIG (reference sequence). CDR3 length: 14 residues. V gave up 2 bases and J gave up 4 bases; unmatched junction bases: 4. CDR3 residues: CAWSYRQGNQPQHF. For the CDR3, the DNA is TGTGCCTGGAGTTATCGACAGGGGAATCAGCCCCAGCATTTT.

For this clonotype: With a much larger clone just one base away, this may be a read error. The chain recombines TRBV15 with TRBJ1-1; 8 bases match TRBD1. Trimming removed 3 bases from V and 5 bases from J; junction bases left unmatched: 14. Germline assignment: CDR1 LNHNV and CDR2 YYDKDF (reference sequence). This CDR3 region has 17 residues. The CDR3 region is CATSRSIGAGGETEAFF. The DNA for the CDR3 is TGTGCCACCAGCAGGAGTATCGGGGCAGGGGGCGAAACTGAAGCTTTCTTT.

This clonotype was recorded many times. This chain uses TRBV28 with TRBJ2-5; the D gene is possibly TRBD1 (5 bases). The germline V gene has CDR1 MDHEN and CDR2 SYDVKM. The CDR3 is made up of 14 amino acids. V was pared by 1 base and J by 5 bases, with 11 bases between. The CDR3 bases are TGTGCCAGCAGTTTATTCGATGGGGCCGAGACCCAGTACTTC. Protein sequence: CASSLFDGAETQYF.

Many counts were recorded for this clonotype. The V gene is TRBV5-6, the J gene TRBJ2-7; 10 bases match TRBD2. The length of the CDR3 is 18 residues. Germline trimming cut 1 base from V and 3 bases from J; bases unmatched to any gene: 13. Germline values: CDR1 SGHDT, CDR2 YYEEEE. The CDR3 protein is CASSLTSGIGTRDYEQYF. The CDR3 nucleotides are TGTGCCAGCAGCTTGACTAGCGGGATAGGAACACGGGACTACGAGCAGTACTTC.

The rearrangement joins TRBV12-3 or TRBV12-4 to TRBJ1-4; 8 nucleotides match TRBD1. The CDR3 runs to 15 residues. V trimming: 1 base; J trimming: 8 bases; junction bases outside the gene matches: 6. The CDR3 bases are TGTGCCAGCAGTTTAGACAGGGGGGACGAAGAAAAACTGTTTTTT. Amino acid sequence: CASSLDRGDEEKLFF.

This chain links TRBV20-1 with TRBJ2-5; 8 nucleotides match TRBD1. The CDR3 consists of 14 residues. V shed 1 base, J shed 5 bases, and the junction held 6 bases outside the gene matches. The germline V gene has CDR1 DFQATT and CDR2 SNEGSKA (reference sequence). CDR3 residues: CSARVTGVTETQYF. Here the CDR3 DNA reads TGCAGTGCTAGAGTGACAGGGGTGACGGAGACCCAGTACTTC.

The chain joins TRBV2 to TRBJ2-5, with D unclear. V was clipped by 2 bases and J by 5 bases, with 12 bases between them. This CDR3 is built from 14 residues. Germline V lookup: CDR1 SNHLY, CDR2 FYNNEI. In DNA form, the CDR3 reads TGTGCCAGCAGTGAACAGGCCGTAACGGAGACCCAGTACTTC. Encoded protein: CASSEQAVTETQYF.

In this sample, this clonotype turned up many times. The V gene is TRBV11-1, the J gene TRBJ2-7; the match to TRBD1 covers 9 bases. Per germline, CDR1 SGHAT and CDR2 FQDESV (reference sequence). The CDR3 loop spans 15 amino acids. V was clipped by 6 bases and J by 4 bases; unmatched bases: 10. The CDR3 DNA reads TGTGCCAGCAGATACAACTTGGGACAGGGATACGAGCAGTACTTC. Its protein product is CASRYNLGQGYEQYF.

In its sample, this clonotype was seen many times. DNA of the CDR3: TGCGCCAGCAGCGTGGCCGGGACAGGGGGCGCTGGCTACACCTTC. Its translation: CASSVAGTGGAGYTF. The chain links TRBV5-1 to TRBJ1-2; 12 bases match TRBD1. V was clipped by 4 bases and J by 7 bases; unmatched bases: 8. Germline CDR1 reads SGHRS; CDR2 reads YFSETQ. The CDR3 is made up of 15 amino acids.

The CDR3 DNA sequence: TGTGCCTCACACAGCGGGACTTACAATGAGCAGTTCTTC. Its protein is CASHSGTYNEQFF. The V call is TRBV6-6, the J call TRBJ2-1; 7 bases fit TRBD2. Germline V gene data show CDR1 as MNHNY and CDR2 as SVGAGI (reference sequence). The CDR3 covers 13 residues. V lost 11 bases and J lost 4; bases outside the gene matches: 8.

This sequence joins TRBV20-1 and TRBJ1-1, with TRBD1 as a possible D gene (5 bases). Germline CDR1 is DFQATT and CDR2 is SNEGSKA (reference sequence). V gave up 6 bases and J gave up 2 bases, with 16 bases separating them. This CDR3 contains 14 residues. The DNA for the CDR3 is TGCAGTGCCCAGCAGGGTGTTCGAAACACTGAAGCTTTCTTT. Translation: CSAQQGVRNTEAFF.

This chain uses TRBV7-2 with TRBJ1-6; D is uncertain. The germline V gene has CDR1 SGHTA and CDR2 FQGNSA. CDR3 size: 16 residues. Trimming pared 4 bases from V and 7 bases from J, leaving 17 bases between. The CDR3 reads CASSSRNLGENSPLHF. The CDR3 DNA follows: TGTGCCAGCAGCTCGCGGAATCTGGGCGAGAATTCACCCCTCCACTTT.

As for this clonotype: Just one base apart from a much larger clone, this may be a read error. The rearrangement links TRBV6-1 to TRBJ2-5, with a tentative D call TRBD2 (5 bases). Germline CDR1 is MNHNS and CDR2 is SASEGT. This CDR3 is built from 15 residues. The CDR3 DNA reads TGTGCCAGCAGTGAAATCTGGGAGTTTGGGGAGACCCTGTACTTC. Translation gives CASSEIWEFGETLYF.

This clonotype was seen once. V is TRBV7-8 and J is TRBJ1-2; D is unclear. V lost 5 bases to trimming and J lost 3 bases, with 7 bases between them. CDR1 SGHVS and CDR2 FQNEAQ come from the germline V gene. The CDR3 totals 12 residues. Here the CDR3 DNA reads TGTGCCAGCAGCCTGGGGTACTATGGCTACACCTTC. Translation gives CASSLGYYGYTF.

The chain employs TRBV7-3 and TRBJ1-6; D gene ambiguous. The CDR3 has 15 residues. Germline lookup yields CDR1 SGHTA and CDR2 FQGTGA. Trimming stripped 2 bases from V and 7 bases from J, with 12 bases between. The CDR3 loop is CASSLGEGTNSPLHF. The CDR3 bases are TGTGCCAGCAGCTTAGGTGAGGGAACAAATTCACCCCTCCACTTT. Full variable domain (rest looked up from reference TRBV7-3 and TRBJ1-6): GAGVSQTPSNKVTEKGKYVELRCDPISGHTALYWYRQSLGQGPEFLIYFQGTGAADDSGLPNDRFFAVRPEGSVSTLKIQRTERGDSAVYLCASSLGEGTNSPLHFGNGTRLTVT.

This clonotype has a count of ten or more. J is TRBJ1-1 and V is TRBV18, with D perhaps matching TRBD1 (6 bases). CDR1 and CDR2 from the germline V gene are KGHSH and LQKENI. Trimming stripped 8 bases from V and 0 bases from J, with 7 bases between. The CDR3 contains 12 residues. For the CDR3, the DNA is TGTGCCAGCAACAGGGTGAACACTGAAGCTTTCTTT. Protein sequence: CASNRVNTEAFF. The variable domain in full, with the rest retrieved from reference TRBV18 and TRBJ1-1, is NAGVMQNPRHLVRRRGQEARLRCSPMKGHSHVYWYRQLPEEGLKFMVYLQKENIIDESGMPKERFSAEFPKEGPSILRIQQVVRGDSAAYFCASNRVNTEAFFGQGTRLTVV.

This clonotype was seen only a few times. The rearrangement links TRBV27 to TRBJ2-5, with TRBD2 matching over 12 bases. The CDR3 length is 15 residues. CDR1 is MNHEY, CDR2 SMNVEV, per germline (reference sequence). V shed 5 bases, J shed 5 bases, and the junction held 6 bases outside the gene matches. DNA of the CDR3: TGTGCCAGCAGTACGACTAGCGGGAGTGGGGAGACCCAGTACTTC. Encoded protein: CASSTTSGSGETQYF.

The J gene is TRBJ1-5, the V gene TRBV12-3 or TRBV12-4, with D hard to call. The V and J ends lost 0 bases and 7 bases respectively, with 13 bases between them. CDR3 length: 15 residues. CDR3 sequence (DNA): TGTGCCAGCAGTTTAGCGGGAGGCTTAGGGCAGCCCCAGCATTTT. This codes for CASSLAGGLGQPQHF.

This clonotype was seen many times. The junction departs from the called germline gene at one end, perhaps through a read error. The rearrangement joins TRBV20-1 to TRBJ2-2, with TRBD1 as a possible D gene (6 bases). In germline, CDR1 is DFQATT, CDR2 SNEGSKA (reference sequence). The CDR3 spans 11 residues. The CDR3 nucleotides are TGCAGTGCCCAAATCCGGGGACATTTGATTTTT. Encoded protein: CSAQIRGHLIF.

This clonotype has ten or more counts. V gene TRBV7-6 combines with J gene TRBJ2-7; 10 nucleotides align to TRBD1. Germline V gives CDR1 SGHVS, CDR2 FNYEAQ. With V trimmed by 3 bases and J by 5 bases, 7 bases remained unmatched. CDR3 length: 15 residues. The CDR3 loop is CASSLTGTGVDEQYF. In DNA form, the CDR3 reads TGTGCCAGCAGCTTGACTGGGACAGGGGTAGACGAGCAGTACTTC.

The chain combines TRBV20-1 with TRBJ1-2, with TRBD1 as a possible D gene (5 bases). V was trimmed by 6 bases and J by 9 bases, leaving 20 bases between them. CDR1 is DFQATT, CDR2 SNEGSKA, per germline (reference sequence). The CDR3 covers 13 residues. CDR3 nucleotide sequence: TGCAGTGCCCAGCCAGAGGCGGGGGGTTGCTACACCTTC. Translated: CSAQPEAGGCYTF.